This T cell receptor beta chain appears in the sequencing data of a study of technical replicates of blood from a handful of donors. The count of this clone is one. TCRdb's table, derived via immunoSEQ multiplex PCR, lists solely in-frame clones and lacks some. This sample has tens of thousands of clones, with about 95% found just once. V dropped 0 bases and J dropped 3 bases, with 8 bases sitting between them. CDR3 length equals 13 residues. Germline V lookup: CDR1 GTSNPN, CDR2 SVGIG (reference sequence). The sample comprised T cells isolated from PBMCs. The chain recombines TRBV30 with TRBJ2-5; D remains unclear. The source of this sequence is a human donor in good health. This CDR3 reads CAWSVGGKETQYF. In DNA form, the CDR3 reads TGTGCCTGGAGTGTCGGCGGTAAAGAGACCCAGTACTTC.